This T cell receptor (beta chain) emerged from a study of vaccination and CD4 T cells after COVID-19. CDR1 and CDR2 from the germline V gene are DFQATT and SNEGSKA (reference sequence). This CDR3 spans 18 amino acids. The trim removed 3 bases at V and 4 bases at J, leaving 14 bases unmatched. Regarding the study as a whole: Post-vaccination, and not before, a median roughly 86% of reactive clones appeared in convalescent patients.

The study sequenced cultured CD4+ T cell DNA using the Oncomine TCR Beta short-read assay. The source of extracted genomic DNA was cultured CD4+ T cells. In TCRdb, the PCR reads were re-called with MiXCR into one record per CDR3 protein. Among 8,000 or so distinct CDR3 sequences listed, around 20% were seen once. Treatment described: roughly ten-day PBMC culture with coronavirus spike peptide pools or control peptides (ViraFEST assay). Cultures of PBMCs, around 2 million per well, were set up with roughly 9.5 IU/ml IL-2 and 10 ug/ml peptide pools. In its sample, this clonotype was seen a few times. Its target is unknown.

This clonotype was obtained from a human donor who had recovered from COVID-19. Sequencing used CD4+ T cells from blood, cultured in vitro, obtained after SARS-CoV-2 vaccination. The chain combines TRBV20-1 with TRBJ2-3; TRBD2 agrees at 12 bases. CDR3 residues: CSARRGIRASGRADTQYF. The DNA for the CDR3 is TGCAGTGCTAGGAGGGGAATTAGGGCTAGCGGGAGGGCAGATACGCAGTATTTT.